This T cell receptor beta chain was captured by sequencing in a study of beta chain features in type 1 diabetes. The authors reverse transcribed all of the isolated RNA, so sequencing captured expressed TCRB transcripts. TCRdb keeps only in-frame clones here, not all; method: immunoSEQ multiplex PCR. Altogether around 44,000 clones are present, approximately 49% being singletons, with the ten largest covering 0.2% to 0.3%. The CDR3 has 15 residues. Germline V gives CDR1 MDHEN, CDR2 SYDVKM. V gave up 6 bases and J gave up 5 bases; unmatched junction bases: 8. Sequencing was carried out using stem cell memory CD4+ T cells from blood. The rearrangement links TRBV28 to TRBJ1-4, with 8 bases identical to TRBD1. The source of this sequence is a woman in her thirties in good health. This CDR3 reads CASRSPGGANEKLFF. The CDR3 nucleotides are TGTGCCAGCAGATCCCCAGGGGGCGCGAATGAAAAACTGTTTTTT.